Following are 14 T cell receptor beta chains from one sample sequenced in a study of blood T cell repertoires in COVID-19. The protocol was immunoSEQ multiplex PCR, while the TCRdb copy is restricted to in-frame clones and leaves out a portion. The repertoire consists of a few hundred thousand clones, with over 75% occurring once and the leading ten covering 8% to 9.5%. The specimen was peripheral blood. These TCRs come from a human donor in a cohort sampled during active COVID-19.

The genes are TRBV7-9 and TRBJ2-1; 7 nucleotides agree with TRBD2. This CDR3 comprises 17 residues. Losses at the gene ends were 1 base for V and 5 bases for J; bases not matched to a gene: 11. Germline values: CDR1 SEHNR, CDR2 FQNEAQ (reference sequence). The CDR3 bases are TGTGCCAGCAGCTTAGGGCTCGGGAGGTTTCTCGACAATGAGCAGTTCTTC. Protein: CASSLGLGRFLDNEQFF.

V usage is TRBV6-5 and J usage is TRBJ2-1; 9 bases are shared with TRBD1. Germline CDR1 is MNHEY and CDR2 is SVGAGI. The CDR3 consists of 14 residues. V shed 8 bases and J 7 bases; nucleotides not matched to a gene: 9. The CDR3 sequence: CASVRDRAPNEQFF. CDR3 nucleotides: TGTGCCAGCGTCCGGGACAGGGCCCCAAATGAGCAGTTCTTC.

This clone was observed a single time. The rearrangement joins TRBV9 to TRBJ2-3, with 8 bases aligning to TRBD1. V lost 0 bases and J lost 1; bases outside the gene matches: 13. Germline values: CDR1 SGDLS, CDR2 YYNGEE. The CDR3 length is 19 residues. The CDR3 DNA sequence: TGTGCCAGCAGCGTAGGCCTATCTTGGTCGGGACAGGGCACAGATACGCAGTATTTT. Translation gives CASSVGLSWSGQGTDTQYF.

The V gene is TRBV29-1, the J gene TRBJ2-1; the match to TRBD2 covers 12 bases. Germline V gives CDR1 SQVTM, CDR2 ANQGSEA. J gave up 1 base and V 7 bases, and 5 bases lay outside the gene matches. This CDR3 has 15 residues. The CDR3 protein is CSAILAGGSYNEQFF. The CDR3 DNA sequence: TGCAGCGCCATACTAGCGGGAGGTTCCTACAATGAGCAGTTCTTC.

J is TRBJ2-5 and V is TRBV5-8, with TRBD2 as a possible D gene (6 bases). The V end lost 4 bases, the J end lost 2 bases, and 18 bases lay between the germline ends. The CDR3 contains 16 residues. Germline values: CDR1 SGHTS, CDR2 YDEGEE. CDR3 in amino acids: CASSRGRGLSQETQYF. The CDR3 DNA follows: TGTGCCAGCAGCCGAGGTCGGGGACTGTCTCAAGAGACCCAGTACTTC.

The genes are TRBV11-2 and TRBJ2-5; 8 nucleotides align to TRBD2. From germline, CDR1 is SGHAT and CDR2 FQNNGV. This CDR3 region has 17 residues. Germline trimming cut 1 base from V and 4 bases from J; bases unmatched to any gene: 11. Written as DNA, the CDR3 is TGTGCCAGCAGCTTAGGGGCGGCGGGGGGTGATGGAGAGACCCAGTACTTC. It specifies CASSLGAAGGDGETQYF.

This clone was counted at least ten times. The chain has TRBV28 and TRBJ1-4, with D perhaps TRBD1 (6 bases). CDR1 and CDR2 (germline): MDHEN, SYDVKM. The CDR3 length is 14 residues. V lost 9 bases to trimming and J lost 12 bases, with 23 bases between them. CDR3 in amino acids: CASAVAKQGLELFF. The CDR3 DNA is TGTGCCAGTGCGGTGGCAAAACAGGGACTAGAACTGTTTTTT. Filled out from reference TRBV28 and TRBJ1-4, the complete variable domain reads DVKVTQSSRYLVKRTGEKVFLECVQDMDHENMFWYRQDPGLGLRLIYFSYDVKMKEKGDIPEGYSVSREKKERFSLILESASTNQTSMYLCASAVAKQGLELFFGSGTQLSVL.

The genes are TRBV10-1 and TRBJ1-5; 12 bases are shared with TRBD1. This CDR3 has 15 residues. The ends lost 6 bases at V and 6 bases at J; junction bases unmatched: 6. Per the germline V gene, CDR1 is WNHNN and CDR2 is SYGVQD (reference sequence). The CDR3 DNA follows: TGCGCCAGCAGCCCCGGGACAGGGGGCGGTCAGCCCCAGCATTTT. Its translation: CASSPGTGGGQPQHF.

This clone has a handful of counts. This chain joins TRBV5-6 and TRBJ1-5; 7 bases are shared with TRBD1. CDR1 and CDR2 (germline): SGHDT, YYEEEE. CDR3 length: 14 residues. V was clipped by 4 bases and J by 3 bases; unmatched bases: 4. The CDR3 DNA reads as TGTGCCAGCAGCGACGGGACAGTCAATCAGCCCCAGCATTTT. Residues: CASSDGTVNQPQHF.

This clone was counted between two and nine times. This sequence joins TRBV18 and TRBJ2-7, with D possibly TRBD1 on 5 matching bases. Germline CDR1 is KGHSH and CDR2 is LQKENI. There are 15 residues in the CDR3. Trimming cost V 5 bases and J 1 base, with 15 bases left between them. The CDR3 sequence is CASSIREVDSYEQYF. CDR3 coding DNA: TGTGCCAGCTCAATCAGGGAAGTGGATTCCTACGAGCAGTACTTC.

This clone has a count of ten or more. The V gene is TRBV21-1, the J gene TRBJ2-1; the DNA was not compared with TRBD2, the D call given in the table. TRBV21-1 is an annotated pseudogene. The length of the CDR3 is 15 residues. CDR3 bases: TGTGCCAGCGGTCAAAGGCGGTGCAAGACCACTGAGCAGTTCTTC. Amino acids: CASGQRRCKTTEQFF.

V gene TRBV27 combines with J gene TRBJ2-3, with 8 bases aligning to TRBD2. V was clipped by 4 bases and J by 1 base; unmatched bases: 10. The CDR3 is made up of 17 amino acids. CDR1 and CDR2 from the germline V gene are MNHEY and SMNVEV (reference sequence). The CDR3 reads CASSSSLIAGRTDTQYF. The CDR3 DNA reads as TGTGCCAGCAGTTCCTCGTTGATAGCGGGGCGCACAGATACGCAGTATTTT.

The V gene is TRBV5-1, the J gene TRBJ2-1; TRBD2 aligns across 9 bases. V shed 2 bases and J 2 bases; nucleotides not matched to a gene: 2. The CDR3 is 15 residues long. Germline V gene lookup returns CDR1 SGHRS and CDR2 YFSETQ. The CDR3: CASSFSGSPYNEQFF. In DNA, the CDR3 is TGCGCCAGCAGCTTTAGCGGGAGCCCCTACAATGAGCAGTTCTTC.

Ten or more counts support this clone. The gene calls are TRBV27 and TRBJ2-7, with 8 bases identical to TRBD2. Germline V gene sequence: CDR1 MNHEY, CDR2 SMNVEV (reference sequence). This CDR3 spans 15 amino acids. The V and J ends lost 2 bases and 2 bases, in that order; junction bases with no gene match: 5. This chain's CDR3 is CASSLVLAGPYEQYF. DNA for the CDR3: TGTGCCAGCAGTTTAGTGTTAGCGGGGCCCTACGAGCAGTACTTC.